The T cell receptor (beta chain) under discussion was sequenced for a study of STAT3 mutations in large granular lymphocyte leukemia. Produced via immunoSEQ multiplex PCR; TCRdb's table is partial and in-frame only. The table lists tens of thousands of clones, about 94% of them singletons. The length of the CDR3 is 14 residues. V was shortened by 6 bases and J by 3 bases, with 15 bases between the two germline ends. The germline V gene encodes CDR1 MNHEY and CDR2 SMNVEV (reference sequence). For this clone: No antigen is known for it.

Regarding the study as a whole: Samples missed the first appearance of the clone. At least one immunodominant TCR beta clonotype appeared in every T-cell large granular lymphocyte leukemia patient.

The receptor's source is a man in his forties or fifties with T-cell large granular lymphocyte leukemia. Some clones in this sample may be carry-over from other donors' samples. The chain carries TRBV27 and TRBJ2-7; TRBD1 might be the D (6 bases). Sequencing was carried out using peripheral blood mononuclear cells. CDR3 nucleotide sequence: TGTGCCAGCAGCGAAAGGACAGTCCGCTACGAGCAGTACTTC. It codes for CASSERTVRYEQYF.